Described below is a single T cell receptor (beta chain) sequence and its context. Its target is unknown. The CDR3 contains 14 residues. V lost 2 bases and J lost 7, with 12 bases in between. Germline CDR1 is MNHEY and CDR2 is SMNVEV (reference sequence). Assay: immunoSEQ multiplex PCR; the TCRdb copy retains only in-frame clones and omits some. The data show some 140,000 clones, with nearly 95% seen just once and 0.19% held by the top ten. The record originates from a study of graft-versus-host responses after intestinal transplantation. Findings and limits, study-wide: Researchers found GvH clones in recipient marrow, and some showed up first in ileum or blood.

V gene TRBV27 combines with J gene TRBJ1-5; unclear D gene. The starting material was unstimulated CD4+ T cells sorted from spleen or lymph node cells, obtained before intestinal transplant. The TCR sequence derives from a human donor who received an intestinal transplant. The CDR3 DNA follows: TGTGCCAGCAGTTTAGTCGGGAAGGACCAGCCCCAGCATTTT. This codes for CASSLVGKDQPQHF.